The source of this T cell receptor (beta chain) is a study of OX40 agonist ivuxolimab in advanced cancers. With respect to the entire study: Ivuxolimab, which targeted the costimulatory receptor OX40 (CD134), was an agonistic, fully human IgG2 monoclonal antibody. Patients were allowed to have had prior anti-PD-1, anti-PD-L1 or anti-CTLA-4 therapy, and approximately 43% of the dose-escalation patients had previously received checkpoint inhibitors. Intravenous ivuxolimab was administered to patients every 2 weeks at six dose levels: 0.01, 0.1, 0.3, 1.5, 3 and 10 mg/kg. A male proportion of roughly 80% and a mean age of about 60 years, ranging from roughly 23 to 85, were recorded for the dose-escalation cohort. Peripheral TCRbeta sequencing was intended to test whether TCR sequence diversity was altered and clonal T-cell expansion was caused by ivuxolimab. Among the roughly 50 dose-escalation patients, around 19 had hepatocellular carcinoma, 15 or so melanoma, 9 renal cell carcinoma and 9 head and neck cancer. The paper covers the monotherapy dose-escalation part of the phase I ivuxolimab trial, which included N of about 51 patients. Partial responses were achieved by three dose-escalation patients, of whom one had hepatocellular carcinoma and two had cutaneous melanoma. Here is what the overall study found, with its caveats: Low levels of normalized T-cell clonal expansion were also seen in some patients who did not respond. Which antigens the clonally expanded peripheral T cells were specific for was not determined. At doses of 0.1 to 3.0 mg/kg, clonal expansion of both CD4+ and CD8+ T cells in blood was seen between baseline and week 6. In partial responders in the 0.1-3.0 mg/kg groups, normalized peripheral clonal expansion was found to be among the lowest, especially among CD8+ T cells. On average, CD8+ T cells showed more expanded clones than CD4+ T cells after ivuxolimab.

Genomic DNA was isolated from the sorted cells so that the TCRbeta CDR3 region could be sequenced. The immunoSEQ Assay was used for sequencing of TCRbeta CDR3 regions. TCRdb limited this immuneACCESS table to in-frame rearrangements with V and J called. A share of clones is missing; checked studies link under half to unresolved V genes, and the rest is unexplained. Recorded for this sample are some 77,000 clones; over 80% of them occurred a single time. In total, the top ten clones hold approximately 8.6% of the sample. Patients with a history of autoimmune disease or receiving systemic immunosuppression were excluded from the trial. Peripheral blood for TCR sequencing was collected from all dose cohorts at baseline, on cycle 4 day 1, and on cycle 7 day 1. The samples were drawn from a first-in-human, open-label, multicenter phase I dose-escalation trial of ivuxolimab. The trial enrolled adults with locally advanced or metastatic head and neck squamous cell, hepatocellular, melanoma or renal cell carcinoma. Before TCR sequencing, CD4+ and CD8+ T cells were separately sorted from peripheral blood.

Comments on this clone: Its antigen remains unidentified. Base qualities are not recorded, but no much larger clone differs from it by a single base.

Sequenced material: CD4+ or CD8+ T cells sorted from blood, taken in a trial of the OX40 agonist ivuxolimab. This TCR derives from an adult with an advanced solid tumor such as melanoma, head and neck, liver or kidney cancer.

The DNA sequence is TGTGCCAGTAGTCTCGGGACAGGGATTGTGCTCGGACAGCCCCAGCATTTT. Its translation reads: CASSLGTGIVLGQPQHF. The sequence joins TRBV19 to TRBJ1-5; 9 central nucleotides agree with TRBD1. The germline V gene (reference sequence) gives CDR1 as LNHDA and CDR2 as SQIVND. Compared with germline, V lacks 5 bases and J lacks 7 bases; bases without a gene match: 15. The CDR3 has 17 amino acids, counting the end cysteine and phenylalanine. The CDR3 DNA has 51 bases and is translated from base 1. When the CDR3 is completed using the reference TRBV19 and TRBJ1-5 genes on either side, the full variable domain is DGGITQSPKYLFRKEGQNVTLSCEQNLNHDAMYWYRQDPGQGLRLIYYSQIVNDFQKGDIAEGYSVSREKKESFPLTVTSAQKNPTAFYLCASSLGTGIVLGQPQHFGDGTRLSIL.